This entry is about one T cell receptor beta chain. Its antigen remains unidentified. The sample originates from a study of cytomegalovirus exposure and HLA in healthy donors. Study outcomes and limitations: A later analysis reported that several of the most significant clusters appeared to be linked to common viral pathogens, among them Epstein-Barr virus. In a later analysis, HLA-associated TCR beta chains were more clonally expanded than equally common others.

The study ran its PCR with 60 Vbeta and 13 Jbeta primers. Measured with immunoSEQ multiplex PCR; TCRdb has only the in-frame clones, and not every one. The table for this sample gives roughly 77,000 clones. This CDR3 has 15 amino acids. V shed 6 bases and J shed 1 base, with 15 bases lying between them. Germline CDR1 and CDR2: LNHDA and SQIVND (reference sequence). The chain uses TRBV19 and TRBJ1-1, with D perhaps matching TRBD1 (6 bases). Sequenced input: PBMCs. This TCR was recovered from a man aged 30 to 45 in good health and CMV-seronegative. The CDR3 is CASSKPGHRNTEAFF. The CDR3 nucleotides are TGTGCCAGTAGCAAACCGGGACACCGGAACACTGAAGCTTTCTTT.